The entry that follows covers one TCR beta chain sequence. This entry belongs to a study of blood T cell repertoires in COVID-19. Original data processing: Amplification of reference gene primers provided the estimated nucleated cell counts. This table comes from immunoSEQ multiplex PCR, and its TCRdb copy is limited to in-frame clones, with some not included. For V, J and clone size, that table is used; D and trimming come from the DNA. This table holds about 150,000 clones, around 86% found once. The sequence came from a man between 70 and 80 years old with acute or convalescent COVID-19. What was sequenced was peripheral blood.

As DNA, the CDR3 is TGTGCCAGTAGTAGTAGCGGGATCACAGATACGCAGTATTTT. This encodes CASSSSGITDTQYF. This chain uses TRBV19 with TRBJ2-3; 8 bases fit TRBD2. The CDR3 spans 14 residues. Trimming at V came to 4 bases and at J to 2 bases, leaving 2 bases not matched to a gene. Per germline, CDR1 LNHDA and CDR2 SQIVND (reference sequence).